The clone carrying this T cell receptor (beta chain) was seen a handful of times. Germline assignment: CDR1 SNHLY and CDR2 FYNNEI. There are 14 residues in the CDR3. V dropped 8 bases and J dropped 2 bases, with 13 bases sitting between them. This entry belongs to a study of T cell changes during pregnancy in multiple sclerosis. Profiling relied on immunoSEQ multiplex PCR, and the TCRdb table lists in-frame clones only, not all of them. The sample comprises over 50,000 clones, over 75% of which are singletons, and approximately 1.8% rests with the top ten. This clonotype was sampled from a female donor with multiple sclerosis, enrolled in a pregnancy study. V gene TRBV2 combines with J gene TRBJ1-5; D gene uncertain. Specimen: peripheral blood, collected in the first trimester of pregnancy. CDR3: CASGAGKGNQPQHF. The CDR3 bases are TGTGCCAGCGGTGCGGGAAAAGGCAATCAGCCCCAGCATTTT.